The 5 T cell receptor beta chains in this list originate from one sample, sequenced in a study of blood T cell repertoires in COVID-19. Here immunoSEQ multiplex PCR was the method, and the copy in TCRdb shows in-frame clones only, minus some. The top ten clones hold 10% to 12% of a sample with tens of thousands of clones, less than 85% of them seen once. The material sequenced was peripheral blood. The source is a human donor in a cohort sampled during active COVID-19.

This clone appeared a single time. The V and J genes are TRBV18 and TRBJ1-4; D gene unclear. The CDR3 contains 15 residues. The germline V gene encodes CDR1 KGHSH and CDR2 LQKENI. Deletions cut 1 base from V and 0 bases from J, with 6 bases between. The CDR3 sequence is CASSPRQATNEKLFF. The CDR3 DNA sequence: TGTGCCAGCTCACCACGGCAGGCAACTAATGAAAAACTGTTTTTT.

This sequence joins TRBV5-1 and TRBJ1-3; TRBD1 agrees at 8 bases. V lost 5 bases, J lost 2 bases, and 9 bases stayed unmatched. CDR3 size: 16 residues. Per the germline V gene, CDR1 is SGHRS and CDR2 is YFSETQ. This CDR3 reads CASRLIGQGAGNTIYF. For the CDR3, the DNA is TGCGCCAGCAGATTGATTGGACAGGGAGCTGGAAACACCATATATTTT.

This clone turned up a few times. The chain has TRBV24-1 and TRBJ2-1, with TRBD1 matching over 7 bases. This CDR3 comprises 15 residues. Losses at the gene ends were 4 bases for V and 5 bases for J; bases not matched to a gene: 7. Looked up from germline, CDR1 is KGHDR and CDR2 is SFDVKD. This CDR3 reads CATSDPRTGDNEQFF. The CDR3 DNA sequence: TGTGCCACCAGTGACCCACGGACAGGAGACAATGAGCAGTTCTTC.

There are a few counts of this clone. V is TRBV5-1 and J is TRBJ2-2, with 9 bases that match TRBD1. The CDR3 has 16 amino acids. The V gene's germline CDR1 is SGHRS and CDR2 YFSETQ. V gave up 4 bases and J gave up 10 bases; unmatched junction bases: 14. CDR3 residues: CASSNNWDRETSELFF. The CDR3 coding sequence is TGCGCCAGCAGCAACAACTGGGACAGGGAAACTTCGGAGCTGTTTTTT.

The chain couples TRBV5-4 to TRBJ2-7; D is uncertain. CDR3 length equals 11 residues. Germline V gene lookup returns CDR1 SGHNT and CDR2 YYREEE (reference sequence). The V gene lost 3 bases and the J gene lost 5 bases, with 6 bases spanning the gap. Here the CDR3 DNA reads TGTGCCAGCAGCTATCTCGACGAGCAGTACTTC. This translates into CASSYLDEQYF.